Each of the 3 T cell receptor beta chains below was sequenced from the same sample in a study of cytomegalovirus exposure and HLA in healthy donors. The PCR ran on 60 Vbeta and 13 Jbeta primers. Libraries were prepared by immunoSEQ multiplex PCR; TCRdb keeps only in-frame clonotypes and omits some of them. Here the sample spans about 200,000 clones, around 87% being singletons. Sequences were obtained from PBMCs. The receptor set was obtained from a young man in good health and CMV-seronegative.

V and J are TRBV2 and TRBJ2-7, with 9 bases identical to TRBD1. The CDR3 runs to 14 residues. Germline trimming cut 8 bases from V and 3 bases from J; bases unmatched to any gene: 8. Germline CDR1 reads SNHLY; CDR2 reads FYNNEI. CDR3 sequence reads: CASGDRGSFYEQYF. CDR3 nucleotides: TGTGCCAGCGGCGACAGGGGGTCGTTCTACGAGCAGTACTTC. The full variable domain, in which reference TRBV2 and TRBJ2-7 provide the parts outside the CDR3, is EPEVTQTPSHQVTQMGQEVILRCVPISNHLYFYWYRQILGQKVEFLVSFYNNEISEKSEIFDDQFSVERPDGSNFTLKIRSTKLEDSAMYFCASGDRGSFYEQYFGPGTRLTVT.

This chain joins TRBV27 and TRBJ1-3; D is possibly TRBD1 (5 bases). CDR1 and CDR2 (germline): MNHEY, SMNVEV (reference sequence). The CDR3 runs 15 residues. Trimming stripped 6 bases from V and 1 base from J, with 13 bases between. CDR3 protein: CASRGRWDSGNTIYF. In nucleotides, the CDR3 is TGTGCCAGCAGGGGGCGATGGGATTCTGGAAACACCATATATTTT.

The chain uses TRBV12-5 and TRBJ2-5; 7 positions match TRBD2. Germline V lookup: CDR1 LGHNT, CDR2 FRNRAP. Unmatched junction bases numbered 15, after V lost 7 bases and J lost 4 bases. CDR3 length: 16 residues. This CDR3 is CASAESLGGGRETQYF. Here the CDR3 DNA reads TGTGCTAGTGCCGAATCACTAGGCGGGGGTCGAGAGACCCAGTACTTC.